Listed below are T cell receptor beta chains from one sample, sequenced in a study of blood T cell repertoires in COVID-19. This table comes from immunoSEQ multiplex PCR, and its TCRdb copy is limited to in-frame clones, with some not included. The sample records roughly 180,000 clones, roughly 86% being singletons. The sample consisted of peripheral blood. These receptors were obtained from a man younger than 35 with acute or convalescent COVID-19. The CDR3 runs from the conserved cysteine through the conserved F or W. Fields, in order: V gene, clone size, J gene, D gene, CDR3 DNA, CDR3 protein. A D gene is named only where the DNA matches it firmly. Some rows have no size entry. The others give once, few or many, or a class for an expanded clone.

>TRBV15|-|TRBJ2-2|TRBD2
TGTGCCACCAGCAGAGAATTGTTTATGGGCGGGGGGCGGACCGGGGAGCTGTTTTTT
CATSRELFMGGGRTGELFF
>TRBV2|-|TRBJ2-3|-
TGTGCCAGCAGCAGGGAAATAACAGATACGCAGTATTTT
CASSREITDTQYF
>TRBV2|-|TRBJ2-3|-
TGTGCCAGCAGTGAAGGTTTCGGAGCCGGGGTCACAGATACGCAGTATTTT
CASSEGFGAGVTDTQYF
>TRBV6-1|-|TRBJ1-2|-
TGTGCCAGCAGTGATTGGGCAGGGTCTCTCTCTCCGGGTGGCTACACCTTC
CASSDWAGSLSPGGYTF
>TRBV19|-|TRBJ1-5|-
TGTGCCAGTAATTATGTGGAAGCGAGCAATCAGCCCCAGCATTTT
CASNYVEASNQPQHF
>TRBV7-2|-|TRBJ1-6|-
TGTGCCAGCAGCTTACGGTTCCAGGAAATCAATAATTCACCCCTCCACTTT
CASSLRFQEINNSPLHF
>TRBV6-1|-|TRBJ2-2|TRBD1
TGTGCCAGCAGTGTTCTGGGACAGGGCTTCACCGGGGAGCTGTTTTTT
CASSVLGQGFTGELFF
>TRBV19|few|TRBJ2-5|TRBD1
TGTGCCAGTAGTTTCGACAGGGTGGGGGCTAAAGAGACCCAGTACTTC
CASSFDRVGAKETQYF
>TRBV28|once|TRBJ2-2|-
TGTGCCAGCAGTTTATTTTTAGGGAGTTCCGGGGAGCTGTTTTTT
CASSLFLGSSGELFF
>TRBV4-2|-|TRBJ1-5|-
TGTGCCAGCAGCCAAGAACGCGGGCAGCCCCAGCATTTT
CASSQERGQPQHF
>TRBV4-1|-|TRBJ1-3|TRBD1
TGCGCCAGCAGCCAAAACATAAACAGGGGCTCTGGAAACACCATATATTTT
CASSQNINRGSGNTIYF
>TRBV7-9|-|TRBJ1-6|TRBD1
TGTGCCAGCAGCCGAGGGGACAGTAATTCACCCCTCCACTTT
CASSRGDSNSPLHF
>TRBV29-1|-|TRBJ2-1|-
TGCAGCGTTGAAGATCGCGACAGCCCCGAGCAGTTCTTC
CSVEDRDSPEQFF
>TRBV6-5|few|TRBJ1-2|-
TGTGCCAGCAGCAGAGGAAACTATGGCTACACCTTC
CASSRGNYGYTF
>TRBV6-5|once|TRBJ1-2|TRBD1
TGTGCCAGCAGGGGGGACAGCCCACACTATGGCTACACCTTC
CASRGDSPHYGYTF
>TRBV5-1|-|TRBJ2-3|-
TGCGCCAGCTCCAATAGAAACAGGGCAAGCACAGATACGCAGTATTTT
CASSNRNRASTDTQYF
>TRBV2|-|TRBJ2-1|-
TGTGCCAGCAGAGTTAGCTCCTACAATGAGCGGTTCTTC
CASRVSSYNERFF
>TRBV6-6|-|TRBJ1-1|TRBD1
TGTGCCAGCAGTTACGAAGGGGGACAGGAAGCTTTCTTT
CASSYEGGQEAFF
>TRBV11-2|-|TRBJ2-3|-
TGTGCCAGCAGCTCCGGTATTCCAGATACGCAGTATTTT
CASSSGIPDTQYF
>TRBV24-1|once|TRBJ2-5|TRBD1
TGTGCCACCAGTGACCCGACAGGGATCATGGAGACCCAGTACTTC
CATSDPTGIMETQYF
>TRBV3-1/TRBV3-2|-|TRBJ2-7|-
TGTGCCAGCAGCCAAGGGGAGCGTATCTCCTACGAGCAGTACTTC
CASSQGERISYEQYF
>TRBV5-1|once|TRBJ1-2|TRBD1
TGCGCCAGCAGCTTGTCACTCGGTGGGACAGGGTTAAACTATGGCTACACCTTC
CASSLSLGGTGLNYGYTF
>TRBV4-2|once|TRBJ1-2|TRBD1
TGTGCCAGCAGCCAACCGGGACAGGGCGATGGCTACACCTTC
CASSQPGQGDGYTF
>TRBV5-6|-|TRBJ2-4|-
TGTGCCAAGCTCTACCTCCCAGCCAAAAACATTCAGTACTTC
CAKLYLPAKNIQYF
>TRBV6-5|-|TRBJ2-1|-
TGTGCCAGCAGTTACTCACAGTACAATGAGCAGTTCTTC
CASSYSQYNEQFF
>TRBV6-5|-|TRBJ1-4|-
TGTGCCAGCAGTACAGGGAGTACTAATGAAAAACTGTTTTTT
CASSTGSTNEKLFF
>TRBV2|-|TRBJ1-3|TRBD1
TGTGCCAGCAGTACAGGGGGCACACAAGGAAACACCATATATTTT
CASSTGGTQGNTIYF
>TRBV7-9|-|TRBJ2-2|TRBD2
TGTGCCACCCAAAAAGACGGGAGGGCGAGCACCGGGGAGCTGTTTTTT
CATQKDGRASTGELFF
>TRBV20-1|-|TRBJ2-3|TRBD1
TGCAGTGCTCGTGGACAGGGTATGAAAGATACGCAGTATTTT
CSARGQGMKDTQYF